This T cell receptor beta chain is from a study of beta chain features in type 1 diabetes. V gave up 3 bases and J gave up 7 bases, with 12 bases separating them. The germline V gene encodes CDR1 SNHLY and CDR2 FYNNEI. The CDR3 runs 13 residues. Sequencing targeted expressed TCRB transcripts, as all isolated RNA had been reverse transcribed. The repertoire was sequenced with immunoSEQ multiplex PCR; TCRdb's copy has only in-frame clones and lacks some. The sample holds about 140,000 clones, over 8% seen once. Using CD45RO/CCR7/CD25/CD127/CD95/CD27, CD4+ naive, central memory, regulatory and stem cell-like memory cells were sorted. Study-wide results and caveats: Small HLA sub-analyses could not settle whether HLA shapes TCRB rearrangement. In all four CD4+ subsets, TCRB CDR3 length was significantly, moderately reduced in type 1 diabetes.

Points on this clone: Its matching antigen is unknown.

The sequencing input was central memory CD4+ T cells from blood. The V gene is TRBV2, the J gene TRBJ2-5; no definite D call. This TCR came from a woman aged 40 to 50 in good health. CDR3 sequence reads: CASSDSLTGTQYF. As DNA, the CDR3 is TGTGCCAGCAGTGATAGCCTTACGGGGACCCAGTACTTC.